This note documents a single T cell receptor (beta chain) sequence. Its specificity is not known. The sample comes from a study of T cell responses to AZD1222 COVID-19 vaccine. About the research overall: Pooling was applied to second doses at about 4 or about 12 weeks.

Study-level findings and limits: White British people made up most donors, females outnumbered males, and clonal diversity was possibly underestimated. Two AZD1222 doses significantly raised spike-specific TCR breadth and depth over controls.

Assay used: immunoSEQ multiplex PCR; TCRdb lists only in-frame clones, some missing. The table records approximately 180,000 clones, over 75% of them present only once. This CDR3 has 14 residues. The V and J ends lost 5 bases and 4 bases respectively, with 11 bases between them. CDR1 is SGHTA, CDR2 FQGNSA, per germline. J is TRBJ2-2 and V is TRBV7-2; tentatively, D is TRBD1 (6 bases). The clonotype comes from an adult in good health. Here the sequenced sample was peripheral blood, taken on day 0 of AZD1222 vaccination. The DNA for the CDR3 is TGTGCCAGCAGCGCAACCAGGGGCACCGGGGAGCTGTTTTTT. This translates into CASSATRGTGELFF.